The present TCR beta chain was sequenced within a study of long-term antiretroviral therapy in people with HIV. The V gene's germline CDR1 is MGHDK and CDR2 SYGVNS. This CDR3 contains 12 residues. Regarding the study as a whole: Clones that had undergone expansion before ART prevailed in the repertoire throughout all time points.

Turning to this clone: Its antigen is unknown.

Assay version v3.0 of immunoSEQ was used, and it was run at survey level. Clones were sequenced by immunoSEQ multiplex PCR, and TCRdb holds only the in-frame ones, with some missing. The table shows some 40,000 clones, with about 85% occurring only once. The sequence derives from a woman aged 50 to 65 with HIV. This chain links TRBV25-1 with TRBJ1-3; D gene unclear. This sample comprised unsorted PBMCs, obtained 3.1 years after starting antiretroviral therapy. This CDR3 is CGSGLGGNTIYF. CDR3 DNA: TGTGGAAGCGGACTGGGGGGAAACACCATATATTTT.